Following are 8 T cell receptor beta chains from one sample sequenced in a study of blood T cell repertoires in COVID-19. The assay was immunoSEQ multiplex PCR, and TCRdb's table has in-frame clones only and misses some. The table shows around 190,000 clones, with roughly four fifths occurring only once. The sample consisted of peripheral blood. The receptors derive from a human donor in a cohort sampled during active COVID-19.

CDR3 bases: TGTGCCAGCAGTGAAAGAGTGGGGCCCGGTGGGGAGACCCAGTACTTC. Translating gives CASSERVGPGGETQYF. The chain couples TRBV6-1 to TRBJ2-5; a possible D gene is TRBD1 (5 bases). Germline V gives CDR1 MNHNS, CDR2 SASEGT. CDR3 length: 16 amino acids. Trimming took off 2 bases at V and 5 bases at J, with 18 bases between the two ends.

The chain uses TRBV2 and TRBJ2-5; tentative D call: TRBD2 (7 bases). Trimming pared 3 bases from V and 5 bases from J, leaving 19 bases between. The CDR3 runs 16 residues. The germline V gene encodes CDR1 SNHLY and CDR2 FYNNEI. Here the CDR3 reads CASSEGPTGGRETQYF. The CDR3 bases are TGTGCCAGCAGTGAGGGCCCGACGGGGGGCAGGGAGACCCAGTACTTC.

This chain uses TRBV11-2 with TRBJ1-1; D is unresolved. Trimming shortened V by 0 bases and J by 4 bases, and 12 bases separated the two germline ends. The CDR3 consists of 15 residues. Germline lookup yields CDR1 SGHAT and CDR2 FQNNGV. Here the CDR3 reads CASSLDGGLSTEAFF. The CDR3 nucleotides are TGTGCCAGCAGCTTAGATGGAGGGTTAAGCACTGAAGCTTTCTTT. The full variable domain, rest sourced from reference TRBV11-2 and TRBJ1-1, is EAGVAQSPRYKIIEKRQSVAFWCNPISGHATLYWYQQILGQGPKLLIQFQNNGVVDDSQLPKDRFSAERLKGVDSTLKIQPAKLEDSAVYLCASSLDGGLSTEAFFGQGTRLTVV.

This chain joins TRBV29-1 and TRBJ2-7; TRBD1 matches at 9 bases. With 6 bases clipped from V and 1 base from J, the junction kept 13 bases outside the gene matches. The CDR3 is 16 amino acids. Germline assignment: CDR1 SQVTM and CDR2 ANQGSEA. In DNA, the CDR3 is TGCAGCGTATTAGGACGGTTGGGACAGGGATCCTACGAGCAGTACTTC. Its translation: CSVLGRLGQGSYEQYF.

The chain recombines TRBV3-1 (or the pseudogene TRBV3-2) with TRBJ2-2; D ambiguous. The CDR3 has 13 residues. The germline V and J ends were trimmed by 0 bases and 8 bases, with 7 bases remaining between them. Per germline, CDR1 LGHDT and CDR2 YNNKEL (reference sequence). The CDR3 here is CASSQDRVGELFF. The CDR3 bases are TGTGCCAGCAGCCAAGACCGGGTTGGGGAGCTGTTTTTT.

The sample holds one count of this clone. In DNA form, the CDR3 reads TGTGCCAGTAGTATAGTGAGTTCGAACACTGAAGCTTTCTTT. It translates to CASSIVSSNTEAFF. The chain uses TRBV19 and TRBJ1-1; no definite D call. The CDR3 length is 14 residues. V gave up 1 base and J gave up 1 base, with 7 bases separating them. The germline CDR1 and CDR2 sequences are LNHDA and SQIVND (reference sequence).

CDR3 protein: CASSPMGGVTEAFF. In DNA, the CDR3 is TGTGCCAGTAGTCCCATGGGGGGGGTGACTGAAGCTTTCTTT. This chain links TRBV19 with TRBJ1-1; a weak D match, TRBD1 (5 bases). Germline values: CDR1 LNHDA, CDR2 SQIVND (reference sequence). V was clipped by 5 bases and J by 5 bases, with 15 bases between them. The CDR3 is 14 residues long.

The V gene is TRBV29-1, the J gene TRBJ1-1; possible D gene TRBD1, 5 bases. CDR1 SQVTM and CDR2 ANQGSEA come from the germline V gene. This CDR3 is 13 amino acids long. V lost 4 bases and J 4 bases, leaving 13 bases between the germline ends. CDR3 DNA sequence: TGCAGCGTTGCGGTTAGGGGTGGCACTGAAGCTTTCTTT. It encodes CSVAVRGGTEAFF.